Listed here is a single TCR beta chain. The data derive from a study of tumor-infiltrating lymphocytes in oesophageal squamous cell carcinoma. MiXCR was run by TCRdb on the PCR reads, yielding one entry per CDR3 protein. The sample includes about 11,000 distinct CDR3 sequences, around three fifths of them seen just once. The sequence came from a male donor with esophageal squamous cell carcinoma. Sequenced: esophageal tumor tissue.

The CDR3 bases are TGTGCCAGTAGTATAATCCCGGGCAGGGGGCCTCAAGAGACCCAGTACTTC. It codes for CASSIIPGRGPQETQYF. This chain joins TRBV19 and TRBJ2-6; 8 positions agree with TRBD1. Judging by the DNA end, TRBJ2-5 fits better; the J call may be wrong. The CDR3 sequence is 17 residues long. Germline V gene sequence: CDR1 LNHDA, CDR2 SQIVND (reference sequence).